This T cell receptor beta chain was sequenced for a study of blood T cell repertoires in COVID-19. Study at large: Both acute and convalescent COVID-19 samples were obtained from the United States, Italy and Spain. T cells, B-cell-depleted T cells, or PBMCs supplied cDNA or gDNA.

Original data processing: The assay estimated nucleated cells by amplifying reference gene primers. Assay used: immunoSEQ multiplex PCR; TCRdb lists only in-frame clones, some missing. V and J calls plus clone size are reproduced from that table; the DNA served to infer D and trimming. The sample has fewer than 200,000 clones, around four fifths seen once. Germline V CDR1 and CDR2: LNHDA, SQIVND (reference sequence). V shed 4 bases, J shed 4 bases, and the junction held 16 bases outside the gene matches. CDR3 length: 19 amino acids. This sequence joins TRBV19 and TRBJ1-1; 12 bases match TRBD1. Sequencing used peripheral blood. This clonotype was sampled from a man between 65 and 80 years old with active or convalescent COVID-19. The CDR3 DNA reads TGTGCCAGTAGTACCACCAGGGGGGGACAGGGGGCTCGGGTCACTGAAGCTTTCTTT. This sequence encodes CASSTTRGGQGARVTEAFF.